The TCR beta chain described here comes from a study of shared clonotypes between healthy human individuals. Overall study context: Donors had three CD4 naive, three CD4 memory, two CD8 naive and one CD8 memory plate apiece.

Points from the study as a whole: Donor clonotype sharing was expected to depend on sequencing depth.

Clones were sequenced by immunoSEQ multiplex PCR, and TCRdb holds only the in-frame ones, with some missing. The sample holds 2 million to 2.5 million clones, 85% to 95% seen once. Study donors comprised healthy, HIV-negative adults devoid of recent acute infection or vaccination. The investigators split CD4+ cells into a CD45RA+ naive subset and a CD45RA-negative memory subset. Remarks on this clone: Antigen unknown.

The receptor was derived from a man aged 18 to 29 in good health. Some clones in this sample may be carry-over from other donors' samples. The source material was naive CD4+ T cells from PBMCs. Specified subset: CD45RA+ positively selected.

The DNA for the CDR3 is TGCGCCAGCAGCCAAGATAAACTAGCGGGAGGTATCAGGCAGTACTTC. Amino acids: CASSQDKLAGGIRQYF. J is TRBJ2-7 and V is TRBV4-3; TRBD2 aligns across 12 bases. V shed 0 bases, J shed 9 bases, and the junction held 9 bases outside the gene matches. Germline V CDR1 and CDR2: LGHNA, YSLEER. The CDR3 is 16 amino acids.